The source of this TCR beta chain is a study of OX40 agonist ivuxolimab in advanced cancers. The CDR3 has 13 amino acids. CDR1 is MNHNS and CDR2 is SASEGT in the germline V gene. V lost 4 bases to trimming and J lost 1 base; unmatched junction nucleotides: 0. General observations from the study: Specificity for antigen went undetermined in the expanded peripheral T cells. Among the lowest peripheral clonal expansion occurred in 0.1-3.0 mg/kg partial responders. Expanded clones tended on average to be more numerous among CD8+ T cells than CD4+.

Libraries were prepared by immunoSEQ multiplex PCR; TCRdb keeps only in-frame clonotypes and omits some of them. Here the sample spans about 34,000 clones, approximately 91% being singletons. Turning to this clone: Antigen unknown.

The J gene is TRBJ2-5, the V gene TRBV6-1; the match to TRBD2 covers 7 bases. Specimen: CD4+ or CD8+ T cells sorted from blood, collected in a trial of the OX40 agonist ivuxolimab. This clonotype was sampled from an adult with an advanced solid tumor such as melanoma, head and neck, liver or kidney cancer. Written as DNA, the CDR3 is TGTGCCAGCAGTGGGACTAGCCAAGAGACCCAGTACTTC. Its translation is CASSGTSQETQYF.